This record covers a single T cell receptor (beta chain). Its antigen is not known. Molecular barcoding with unique molecular identifiers was used for the TCRbeta library. TCRdb recomputed calls from the PCR reads with MiXCR, one row per CDR3 protein. This table has some 29,000 distinct CDR3 sequences, under 7% appearing once. The sample originates from a study of T-cell reconstitution after alpha-beta-depleted transplantation in children. The germline V and J ends were trimmed by 5 bases and 0 bases, with 10 bases remaining between them. The CDR3 loop spans 14 amino acids. CDR1 is GTSNPN and CDR2 is SVGIG in the germline V gene (reference sequence). The study's findings and limits: Newly generated T cells supplied most T-cell counts and diversity one year post-transplant. Expanded graft clones numbering several hundred reportedly gave rise to alpha-beta T cells about two months after transplant.

This sequence was found in a male patient aged 10 to 17 who had a stem cell transplant for acute myeloid leukemia, so the T cells may come from the graft donor. V usage is TRBV30 and J usage is TRBJ1-4; D is ambiguous. Here the sequenced sample was PBMCs, mostly from graft donor cells, taken 180 days after TCRalphabeta/CD19-depleted stem cell transplant. The CDR3 bases are TGTGCCTGGCGAGCACCCGCAACTAATGAAAAACTGTTTTTT. As protein: CAWRAPATNEKLFF. Drawing the rest from reference TRBV30 and TRBJ1-4, the complete variable domain is SQTIHQWPATLVQPVGSPLSLECTVEGTSNPNLYWYRQAAGRGLQLLFYSVGIGQISSEVPQNLSASRPQDRQFILSSKKLLLSDSGFYLCAWRAPATNEKLFFGSGTQLSVL.